This T cell receptor (beta chain) originates from a study of blood T cells in healthy people across ages (dated by TCRdb to between 2015 and 2017). Study-wide context: In model experiments, roughly one uniquely barcoded TCR beta cDNA molecule per two T cells was captured by template switching. To track age-related changes in TCR beta repertoire diversity, the study relied on deep sequencing normalized with unique cDNA molecular identifiers. Donors were grouped into four age groups: young (average roughly 15 years), middle-aged (39), aged (about 60) and long-lived (approximately 75). To avoid experimental bias, donors of different ages were distributed randomly across sequencing lanes. Using the same blood draw, the study looked at two additional independent replicas of 1 million unique cDNA reads for two donors, one aged 18 to 30 and the other aged 80 or older. General conclusions and limits of the study: Compared with the aged group, more naive CD4+ T cells, fewer expanded clones and increased TCR diversity were shown by the long-lived group, suggesting age selection. A strong correlation was found between observed TCR beta diversity and the percentage of naive T cells measured by flow cytometry. Estimates of total diversity based on one million sequenced T cells were considered lower bounds and underestimates. Bulk unsorted PBMC profiling prevented conclusive comparison of naive and antigen-experienced compartments. Observed TCR beta diversity per million T cells fell roughly linearly with age, and a significant reduction was already apparent by age roughly 40. The CMV infection status of donors was not known, potentially confounding age-related changes in expanded clonotypes.

The library was generated by 5' RACE. The second PCR ran for roughly 7 to 12 cycles and used a J-beta primer mix along with a sample-barcoded 5' primer. Each TCR beta cDNA molecule received a unique molecular identifier from a template-switch 5' adaptor carrying 12 random nucleotides. Each sample yielded at least 2.5 million CDR3-containing paired-end reads. First-strand cDNA was synthesized from all RNA with the Mint cDNA synthesis kit, primed by a TRBC-specific oligonucleotide. All cDNA was treated with uracil-DNA glycosylase and then went through a first 18-cycle PCR with the universal primers M1SS and BC2_uni_R. On the authors' methods: Each sample was normalized by randomly selecting 1 million high-quality reads, each carrying a distinct molecular identifier. Instead of being binned into consensus sequences, reads with shared molecular identifiers were discarded. CDR3 identification, clonotype clustering and error correction used MiTCR with a Q25 quality threshold and the strictest error-elimination algorithm. A nonparametric unseen species model with Euler transformation was used to estimate a lower bound on total TCR beta diversity. Clones were called with MiXCR by TCRdb after fastp trimmed the public reads at Q25, and only in-frame beta chains were retained. Identical CDR3 proteins give one entry, which carries the most common genes and DNA. None of the V and J calls come from the authors' own analysis; TCRdb made them. The sample contains 1.5 million to 2 million distinct CDR3 sequences, approximately 40% of them found a single time. The ten largest clones represent roughly 24% of the sample.

The donors were roughly 39 Caucasian individuals from Russia, aged roughly 6 to 95 years, who were systemically healthy. Each donor gave roughly 11 milliliters of peripheral blood, drawn into EDTA-treated Vacutainer tubes. PBMCs were isolated by Ficoll-Paque density-gradient centrifugation, with at least 6 million obtained per sample. Total RNA, at least 6 micrograms per sample, was extracted from PBMCs with Trizol reagent. For every donor, an aliquot of PBMCs went through flow cytometry to measure the percentages of naive CD45RAhigh/CD27high T cells. Worth noting for this clonotype: This clone's antigen is unknown. No clone much larger than this one lies a single base away; base qualities are absent.

The source material was blood. This TCR was sampled from a human donor in good health.

The CDR3: CASNPDKGGYNEQFF. The DNA sequence is given as TGTGCCAGCAACCCCGACAAGGGGGGCTACAATGAGCAGTTCTTC. The chain links TRBV3-1 with TRBJ2-1, with the D assignment possibly TRBD1 or TRBD2, given 6 matching bases for each. The CDR3, from cysteine to phenylalanine, totals 15 residues. The kept DNA is CDR3 alone, 45 bases in frame from the first base. V is shortened by 7 bases, J by 3 bases, and the region joining them spans 16 bases. The CDR1 and CDR2 encoded by the germline V gene (reference sequence) are LGHDT and YNNKEL.